These 28 T cell receptor beta chains were sequenced from one sample in a study of response to subunit inactivated influenza vaccine. Each CDR3 protein gets one entry after TCRdb re-called the RT-PCR reads with MiXCR. The table records 500,000 to 550,000 distinct CDR3 sequences, roughly 25% of them present only once. The same sample was also used in a study of T cells expressing NK-cell markers. From that study: UMI-tagged 5'RACE template switching yielded the TCR beta cDNA.

The sequencing here drew on CD4+ T cells sorted from PBMCs, taken 11 to 12 days after vaccination. The receptors come from a man in his forties or fifties who received an inactivated influenza vaccine.

V is TRBV7-9 and J is TRBJ2-2; D possibly corresponds to TRBD1 (5 bases). In germline, CDR1 is SEHNR, CDR2 FQNEAQ (reference sequence). Trimming stripped 3 bases from V and 7 bases from J, with 12 bases between. The CDR3 runs 14 residues. CDR3 DNA: TGTGCCAGCAGCTTTGCAGGGCAAGGCGGGGAGCTGTTTTTT. Residues: CASSFAGQGGELFF.

This clonotype turned up a few times. This chain uses TRBV20-1 with TRBJ2-7; 8 nucleotides agree with TRBD2. Trimming at V came to 3 bases and at J to 7 bases, leaving 8 bases not matched to a gene. This CDR3 is 13 amino acids long. Per the germline V gene, CDR1 is DFQATT and CDR2 is SNEGSKA (reference sequence). Written as DNA, the CDR3 is TGCAGTGCTAGCCCGGGAGGGCCTGGGGAGCAGTACTTC. Translation gives CSASPGGPGEQYF.

This clonotype was counted a few times. The chain couples TRBV19 to TRBJ1-2; D perhaps matches TRBD1 (6 bases). Germline-derived CDR1 and CDR2 are LNHDA and SQIVND (reference sequence). CDR3 length: 15 residues. V was shortened by 4 bases and J by 4 bases, with 16 bases between the two germline ends. In nucleotides, the CDR3 is TGTGCCAGTAGTACACTTCAGGGGATCGCCTATGGCTACACCTTC. Amino acid sequence: CASSTLQGIAYGYTF.

V is TRBV7-2 and J is TRBJ2-1, with TRBD2 matching 10 bases. Germline CDR1 reads SGHTA; CDR2 reads FQGNSA. Unmatched junction bases numbered 11, after V lost 4 bases and J lost 8 bases. The CDR3 contains 16 residues. In nucleotides, the CDR3 is TGTGCCAGCAGCTACCGTGCTAGCGGGAGTTTCCATGAGCAGTTCTTC. This encodes CASSYRASGSFHEQFF.

The sample holds a few counts of this clonotype. The chain joins TRBV11-2 to TRBJ2-6; 7 positions agree with TRBD2. The ends lost 5 bases at V and 3 bases at J; junction bases unmatched: 13. The length of the CDR3 is 18 residues. Germline CDR1 and CDR2: SGHAT and FQNNGV. The CDR3 here is CASSLRGGGFYGANVLTF. The CDR3 region has the DNA TGTGCCAGCAGCCTTAGGGGCGGGGGATTTTATGGGGCCAACGTCCTGACTTTC.

The chain couples TRBV7-9 to TRBJ2-7; D not resolved. This CDR3 contains 15 residues. CDR1 is SEHNR, CDR2 FQNEAQ, per germline (reference sequence). With 0 bases removed from V and 3 bases from J, the gap between germline ends came to 12 bases. The CDR3 DNA follows: TGTGCCAGCAGCTTAGCAGGCCCCGTGGGCTACGAGCAGTACTTC. Translation gives CASSLAGPVGYEQYF.

Only a few counts were recorded for this clonotype. This chain uses TRBV10-2 with TRBJ2-7, with D unresolved. The germline V gene encodes CDR1 WSHSY and CDR2 SAAADI. The CDR3 has 14 residues. The V and J ends lost 6 bases and 0 bases respectively, with 12 bases between them. The CDR3 protein is CASRSPRSSYEQYF. The DNA of the CDR3 is TGCGCCAGCAGGTCCCCCAGGAGCTCCTACGAGCAGTACTTC.

This clonotype was detected a few times. The germline gene is not matched at one end of the junction; a read error may be the cause. This rearrangement joins TRBV7-7 to TRBJ2-1; 8 bases align to TRBD2. There are 15 residues in the CDR3. Looked up from germline, CDR1 is SSHAT and CDR2 is FNYEAQ (reference sequence). CDR3 loop: CASSSLAGTSNEQFF. CDR3 bases: TGTGCTAGCAGCTCGCTAGCCGGGACTAGTAATGAGCAGTTCTTC.

This clonotype was seen more than once but under ten times. The J gene is TRBJ2-1, the V gene TRBV6-2 or TRBV6-3, with TRBD1 matching over 8 bases. The trim removed 2 bases at V and 4 bases at J, leaving 10 bases unmatched. The CDR3 loop spans 17 amino acids. Looked up from germline, CDR1 is MNHEY and CDR2 is SVGEGT. The CDR3 DNA sequence: TGTGCCAGCAGTTACCCAACCGGGACAGGCAGTTACAATGAGCAGTTCTTC. This encodes CASSYPTGTGSYNEQFF.

This clonotype was counted between two and nine times. V usage is TRBV10-1 and J usage is TRBJ2-7; a weak D match, TRBD1 (6 bases). Germline V gene data show CDR1 as WNHNN and CDR2 as SYGVQD (reference sequence). The V end lost 0 bases, the J end lost 4 bases, and 13 bases lay between the germline ends. The CDR3 runs to 15 residues. CDR3: CASSESATGKYEQYF. Here the CDR3 DNA reads TGCGCCAGCAGTGAGTCGGCGACAGGCAAATACGAGCAGTACTTC.

The V and J genes are TRBV18 and TRBJ2-3; 8 bases are shared with TRBD1. The CDR3 consists of 11 residues. V dropped 5 bases and J dropped 12; count of bases not matched to a gene: 4. CDR1 and CDR2 (germline): KGHSH, LQKENI. The CDR3 region has the DNA TGTGCCAGCTCAATTGGACAGGGTCAGTATTTT. Translation: CASSIGQGQYF.

V is TRBV5-4 and J is TRBJ1-1, with TRBD1 identical over 9 bases. Germline V gene data show CDR1 as SGHNT and CDR2 as YYREEE (reference sequence). This CDR3 contains 15 residues. J was trimmed by 6 bases and V by 0 bases; bases with no gene match: 6. CDR3: CASSLGDRDVPEAFF. CDR3 sequence (DNA): TGTGCCAGCAGCTTGGGGGACAGGGATGTCCCTGAAGCTTTCTTT. Using reference TRBV5-4 and TRBJ1-1 for the parts outside the CDR3, the full variable domain is ETGVTQSPTHLIKTRGQQVTLRCSSQSGHNTVSWYQQALGQGPQFIFQYYREEENGRGNFPPRFSGLQFPNYSSELNVNALELDDSALYLCASSLGDRDVPEAFFGQGTRLTVV.

The chain recombines TRBV11-1 with TRBJ2-1; D may be TRBD1 or TRBD2 (5 bases each). Trimming removed 5 bases from V and 3 bases from J, with 14 bases in between. The CDR3 sequence is 15 residues long. Germline assignment: CDR1 SGHAT and CDR2 FQDESV (reference sequence). The CDR3 DNA sequence: TGTGCCAGCAGCAGTGGCTGGGGGAACTACAATGAGCAGTTCTTC. This codes for CASSSGWGNYNEQFF.

This clonotype was counted a few times. The genes are TRBV12-3 or TRBV12-4 and TRBJ1-5; no definite D call. The CDR3 is 13 amino acids. V lost 3 bases to trimming and J lost 7 bases, with 10 bases between them. The CDR3 spells CASSFDGEQPQHF. As DNA, the CDR3 is TGTGCCAGCAGTTTTGACGGGGAACAGCCCCAGCATTTT.

The chain couples TRBV6-2 or TRBV6-3 to TRBJ2-5, with a weak D call TRBD2 (6 bases). The CDR3 has 14 residues. V lost 5 bases and J lost 8, with 18 bases in between. Germline CDR1 and CDR2: MNHEY and SVGEGT. The CDR3 DNA sequence: TGTGCCAGCAGTCGGGCGGGGAGAAGAGATACCCAGTACTTC. Encoded protein: CASSRAGRRDTQYF.

There are a few counts of this clonotype. CDR3 nucleotides: TGTGCCAGCAGACGAGGACAGGGGGGCTACGAGCAGTACTTC. It encodes CASRRGQGGYEQYF. The rearrangement uses TRBV28 and TRBJ2-7; 10 nucleotides match TRBD1. The CDR3 is 14 amino acids. Germline V gives CDR1 MDHEN, CDR2 SYDVKM. V dropped 6 bases and J dropped 3; count of bases not matched to a gene: 5.

The chain carries TRBV12-3 or TRBV12-4 and TRBJ2-6; TRBD1 matches 8 bases. The CDR3 has 16 amino acids. Unmatched junction bases numbered 5, after V lost 5 bases and J lost 2 bases. CDR3 in amino acids: CASSQQGGAGANVLTF. Here the CDR3 DNA reads TGTGCCAGCAGTCAACAGGGGGGCGCTGGGGCCAACGTCCTGACTTTC.

The chain combines TRBV20-1 with TRBJ1-5; D is undetermined. The CDR3 spans 16 residues. Germline assignment: CDR1 DFQATT and CDR2 SNEGSKA (reference sequence). V was shortened by 0 bases and J by 1 base, with 13 bases between the two germline ends. The CDR3 DNA follows: TGCAGTGCTAGAGATCATCGGGATGGGAGCAATCAGCCCCAGCATTTT. Its translation is CSARDHRDGSNQPQHF.

This chain's CDR3 is CASSLSWDAKNIQYF. DNA of the CDR3: TGTGCCAGCAGTTTAAGCTGGGATGCCAAAAACATTCAGTACTTC. This chain uses TRBV28 with TRBJ2-4; D gene unclear. V was shortened by 2 bases and J by 1 base, with 9 bases between the two germline ends. This CDR3 comprises 15 residues. Germline CDR1 and CDR2: MDHEN and SYDVKM.

V is TRBV11-2 and J is TRBJ2-4, with 8 nucleotides matching TRBD2. The V and J ends lost 4 bases and 6 bases, in that order; junction bases with no gene match: 11. The CDR3 consists of 16 residues. Germline CDR1 SGHAT, CDR2 FQNNGV. The CDR3 sequence: CASSSPGGRTRNIQYF. CDR3 coding DNA: TGTGCCAGCAGCTCCCCGGGAGGGCGTACAAGAAACATTCAGTACTTC.

This clonotype was picked up a small number of times. The V gene is TRBV5-1, the J gene TRBJ2-3, with 8 positions matching TRBD2. The CDR3 consists of 15 residues. The trim removed 5 bases at V and 0 bases at J, leaving 5 bases unmatched. Germline V lookup: CDR1 SGHRS, CDR2 YFSETQ. The CDR3 is CASRKLAESTDTQYF. CDR3 bases: TGCGCCAGCAGGAAACTAGCGGAAAGCACAGATACGCAGTATTTT.

Only a few counts were recorded for this clonotype. The chain links TRBV12-3 or TRBV12-4 to TRBJ2-1; no firm D call. The length of the CDR3 is 12 residues. Trimming cost V 3 bases and J 9 bases, with 9 bases left between them. In nucleotides, the CDR3 is TGTGCCAGCAGTTTTTATAGGTTTGAGCAGTTCTTC. This sequence encodes CASSFYRFEQFF.

Details on this clonotype: Germline is not matched at one junction end, which may reflect a read error. The chain couples TRBV28 to TRBJ2-3; a possible D gene is TRBD1 (5 bases). Per germline, CDR1 MDHEN and CDR2 SYDVKM. The CDR3 has 14 amino acids. This CDR3 is CGSSSGHSTDTQYF. Written as DNA, the CDR3 is TGTGGCAGCAGTTCAGGACACAGCACAGATACGCAGTATTTT.

The J gene is TRBJ2-2, the V gene TRBV2; unclear D gene. The germline V gene has CDR1 SNHLY and CDR2 FYNNEI. The CDR3 covers 14 residues. V lost 6 bases and J lost 1, with 9 bases in between. The CDR3 here is CASSGSENTGELFF. The CDR3, as DNA: TGTGCCAGCAGCGGATCAGAGAACACCGGGGAGCTGTTTTTT.

The V call is TRBV28, the J call TRBJ2-7; TRBD1 is a possible D gene (6 bases). Germline V gives CDR1 MDHEN, CDR2 SYDVKM. This CDR3 has 15 residues. Deletions cut 3 bases from V and 0 bases from J, with 12 bases between. The CDR3 sequence: CASSFGQISSYEQYF. CDR3 sequence (DNA): TGTGCCAGCAGTTTTGGACAGATAAGCTCCTACGAGCAGTACTTC.

This clonotype was observed a few times. This chain uses TRBV18 with TRBJ2-1; TRBD2 might be the D (6 bases). V lost 6 bases to trimming and J lost 12 bases, with 21 bases between them. The CDR3 length is 14 residues. CDR1 and CDR2 from the germline V gene are KGHSH and LQKENI. The CDR3 region is CASSDNSGDRPQFF. The CDR3 bases are TGTGCCAGCTCGGATAACTCGGGGGATCGGCCGCAGTTCTTC.

This clonotype has only a few counts. The chain couples TRBV20-1 to TRBJ2-3; 10 bases align to TRBD1. The CDR3 totals 15 residues. Germline CDR1 reads DFQATT; CDR2 reads SNEGSKA (reference sequence). This CDR3 is CSASLGTGDTDTQYF. As DNA, the CDR3 is TGCAGCGCCTCCTTGGGGACAGGGGACACAGATACGCAGTATTTT.

A few counts support this clonotype. The genes are TRBV18 and TRBJ2-5; D perhaps matches TRBD1 (6 bases). V lost 3 bases, J lost 1 base, and 12 bases lay in between. The CDR3 covers 15 residues. Germline CDR1 and CDR2: KGHSH and LQKENI. The DNA for the CDR3 is TGTGCCAGCTCACCTTTCCAGGGGATCCAAGAGACCCAGTACTTC. It codes for CASSPFQGIQETQYF.